The 10 T cell receptor beta chains listed next were all sequenced from one sample in a study of T cell clonality in common variable immunodeficiency. Only in-frame clones appear in the TCRdb table, and some are missing; sequencing was by immunoSEQ multiplex PCR. There are about 52,000 clones in the sample, none observed a single time. Sample: peripheral blood mononuclear cells. The receptors shown here come from a person between 18 and 75 years old in good health.

The CDR3 reads CASSQGTGYGYTF. The CDR3 DNA, read in part, is TGTGCCAGCAGCCAGGGGACCGGCTATGGC. The V gene is TRBV7-2, the J gene TRBJ1-2; weak D call: TRBD1 (6 bases). The missing CDR3 end, 3 residues past where the read stops, is filled in from the germline J gene. The V end lost 5 bases, the J end lost 4 bases, and 11 bases lay between the germline ends. Germline V gene sequence: CDR1 SGHTA, CDR2 FQGNSA. There are 13 residues in the CDR3.

This clone was picked up many times. The read is 3 residues too short to cover the CDR3 end, so that end is filled in from the germline J gene. V usage is TRBV2 and J usage is TRBJ1-5, with TRBD1 matching over 7 bases. This CDR3 spans 14 amino acids. The germline CDR1 and CDR2 sequences are SNHLY and FYNNEI. V lost 6 bases to trimming and J lost 4 bases; unmatched junction nucleotides: 6. The CDR3 here is CASRRQGGNQPQHF. Partial CDR3 DNA: TGTGCCAGCAGGAGACAGGGTGGGAATCAGCCC.

This clone has at least ten counts. Partial CDR3 DNA: TGCGCCAGCAGCCGCCAGGGTACTGAG. Translated: CASSRQGTE. The entire CDR3 reads CASSRQGTEQFF. The chain joins TRBV5-1 to TRBJ2-1, with D possibly matching TRBD1 (5 bases). The missing CDR3 end, 3 residues past where the read stops, is filled in from the germline J gene. Germline values: CDR1 SGHRS, CDR2 YFSETQ. CDR3 length: 12 residues. Trimming cost V 4 bases and J 9 bases, with 11 bases left between them.

As to this clone: The read stops 3 residues short of the end of the CDR3; the missing end is completed from the germline J gene. The genes are TRBV5-1 and TRBJ2-7; 8 nucleotides match TRBD1. CDR1 and CDR2 (germline): SGHRS, YFSETQ. Losses at the gene ends were 4 bases for V and 4 bases for J; bases not matched to a gene: 7. CDR3 length: 14 amino acids. The chain's CDR3 is CASSAGQESYEQYF. The sequenced CDR3 bases are TGCGCCAGCAGCGCGGGACAGGAAAGTTACGAG.

In this sample, this clone turned up a few times. The CDR3 end lies 3 residues beyond the end of the read and is filled in from the germline J gene. The rearrangement uses TRBV29-1 and TRBJ2-7; 11 bases map to TRBD2. V trimming: 7 bases; J trimming: 6 bases; junction bases outside the gene matches: 11. The CDR3 totals 14 residues. Germline values: CDR1 SQVTM, CDR2 ANQGSEA. The part of the CDR3 DNA that was read is TGCAGCGCCGGTACTAGCGGGAGTCAGGTCGAG. Its protein product is CSAGTSGSQVE. The complete CDR3 reads CSAGTSGSQVEQYF.

This clone has ten or more counts. The read gets to within 3 residues of the CDR3 end, and the germline J gene fills in the rest. The chain is built from TRBV19 and TRBJ2-1; D not resolved. The CDR3 length is 14 residues. The germline V gene encodes CDR1 LNHDA and CDR2 SQIVND (reference sequence). Deletions cut 0 bases from V and 4 bases from J, with 7 bases between. The part of the CDR3 DNA that was read is TGTGCCAGTAGTATAGACCCCACTTACAATGAG. Its protein product is CASSIDPTYNE. The whole CDR3 sequence reads CASSIDPTYNEQFF.

Regarding this clone: The read halts 3 residues ahead of the CDR3 end, with the missing end drawn from the germline J gene. The chain is built from TRBV6-2 or TRBV6-3 and TRBJ2-7, with 10 positions matching TRBD1. The junction had 4 bases not matched to a gene; V was cut back by 8 bases and J by 3 bases. The V gene's germline CDR1 is MNHEY and CDR2 SVGEGT. The CDR3 runs 13 residues. CDR3 DNA, as far as it was read: TGTGCCAGCCGATGGACAGGGGGCTACGAG. This encodes CASRWTGGYE. The CDR3 in its entirety is CASRWTGGYEQYF.

This clone was counted many times. Sequencing ends 3 residues short of the CDR3 end; the germline J gene provides the rest. The rearrangement uses TRBV19 and TRBJ2-3; tentative D call: TRBD2 (6 bases). The CDR3 extends over 14 amino acids. V shed 3 bases and J shed 2 bases, with 9 bases lying between them. In germline, CDR1 is LNHDA, CDR2 SQIVND (reference sequence). CDR3 loop: CASSIGTVTDTQYF. Incomplete CDR3 DNA: TGTGCCAGTAGTATCGGGACTGTCACAGATACG.

This clone appeared many times. The read ends 3 residues before the CDR3 terminus; that terminus is restored from the germline J gene. The V gene is TRBV5-1, the J gene TRBJ2-7, with D uncertain. V lost 0 bases and J 1 base, leaving 8 bases between the germline ends. CDR1 and CDR2 from the germline V gene are SGHRS and YFSETQ. The CDR3 runs 14 residues. Here the CDR3 reads CASSLVPSSYEQYF. The part of the CDR3 DNA that was read is TGCGCCAGCAGCTTGGTCCCCAGTTCCTACGAG.

This clone was picked up many times. The CDR3 end is not reached by the read, which stops 3 residues before it; the germline J gene fills it in. This sample also contains other DNA sequences that code for the same CDR3. J is TRBJ1-2 and V is TRBV14, with TRBD1 identical over 9 bases. This CDR3 comprises 16 residues. From germline, CDR1 is SGHDN and CDR2 FVKESK. J was trimmed by 2 bases and V by 2 bases; bases with no gene match: 6. The chain's CDR3 is CASSQRTGTGNYGYTF. The CDR3 bases that were read are TGTGCCAGCAGCCAAAGAACCGGGACAGGGAACTATGGC.